The source of this TCR beta chain is a study of identical twins. Whole-study results and caveats: The study drew conclusions from cross-sectional statistical analysis, not from following the same donors.

One entry per CDR3 protein, called by TCRdb with MiXCR from the 5' RACE reads. The table has some 500,000 distinct CDR3 sequences, 12% to 15% seen once. This clonotype came up many times. What it binds is unknown. CDR3 size: 17 residues. V lost 0 bases and J lost 0; bases outside the gene matches: 3. These same records also appear under a second study, on yellow fever vaccine responses in identical twins.

This TCR derives from a woman aged 18-29 years in good health. Sequenced: CD4+ T cells sorted from blood. The chain links TRBV12-3 or TRBV12-4 to TRBJ2-3, with 10 bases identical to TRBD2. The CDR3 region is CASSLALSGGSTDTQYF. The DNA of the CDR3 is TGTGCCAGCAGTTTAGCCCTTAGCGGGGGGAGCACAGATACGCAGTATTTT.